Listed below are T cell receptor beta chains from one sample, sequenced in a study of cytomegalovirus exposure and HLA in healthy donors. Sequenced by immunoSEQ multiplex PCR; TCRdb stores in-frame clones only, minus some. The sample contains roughly 250,000 clones, roughly 89% of which appear only once. The sequencing sample was made of PBMCs. Receptor source: a woman aged 18-30 years in good health and CMV-seronegative. Both conserved end residues are part of each CDR3. Each record gives: D gene, clone size, V gene, J gene, CDR3 protein, CDR3 DNA. The D gene is left open where the match is weak. A clone size is listed for some rows: how often the clone was seen (once, few, many), or a class if it is expanded.

>-|-|TRBV6-6|TRBJ1-1
CASSYAWLEAFF
TGTGCCAGCAGTTACGCTTGGCTTGAAGCTTTCTTT
>-|-|TRBV14|TRBJ1-1
CASSSDRNTEAFF
TGTGCCAGCAGCTCCGACAGGAACACTGAAGCTTTCTTT
>TRBD1|few|TRBV5-6|TRBJ1-2
CASSDPGGANYGYTF
TGTGCCAGCAGCGACCCAGGGGGCGCGAACTATGGCTACACCTTC
>-|once|TRBV9|TRBJ2-5
CASSSRRDQETQYF
TGTGCCAGCAGCTCCCGACGGGATCAAGAGACCCAGTACTTC
>-|-|TRBV19|TRBJ1-1
CASPPTPTGSTEAFF
TGTGCCAGCCCCCCCACCCCGACAGGCTCCACTGAAGCTTTCTTT
>-|-|TRBV19|TRBJ1-6
CASSTHLGGSSYNSPLHF
TGTGCCAGTAGTACCCACCTTGGGGGGAGCTCCTATAATTCACCCCTCCACTTT
>-|-|TRBV4-1|TRBJ1-1
CASSQERPTGFEAFF
TGCGCCAGCAGCCAAGAACGGCCAACAGGGTTTGAAGCTTTCTTT
>TRBD1|-|TRBV28|TRBJ2-5
CASRRSGQGQEAQYF
TGTGCCAGCAGACGCTCCGGACAGGGACAAGAGGCCCAGTACTTC
>-|-|TRBV6-5|TRBJ1-5
CASSYREGLQPQHF
TGTGCCAGCTCATACCGGGAGGGGTTACAGCCCCAGCATTTT
>-|once|TRBV6-5|TRBJ1-3
CASRPGLSGNTIYF
TGTGCCAGCAGGCCGGGTCTCTCTGGAAACACCATATATTTT
>-|-|TRBV18|TRBJ1-1
CASSPLEENTEAFF
TGTGCCAGCTCACCACTCGAGGAGAACACTGAAGCTTTCTTT
>TRBD2|-|TRBV5-4|TRBJ2-1
CASSLTGGPLYNEQFF
TGTGCCAGCAGCTTGACGGGGGGGCCCCTCTACAATGAGCAGTTCTTC
>TRBD1|-|TRBV28|TRBJ1-1
CASSHKTGENTEAFF
TGTGCCAGCAGTCACAAGACAGGGGAAAACACTGAAGCTTTCTTT
>TRBD1|-|TRBV5-6|TRBJ1-5
CASSLDRGGQPQHF
TGTGCCAGCAGCTTGGACAGGGGTGGCCAGCCCCAGCATTTT
>TRBD1|-|TRBV2|TRBJ1-6
CASRETGVSPLHF
TGTGCCAGCAGGGAAACAGGGGTCTCACCCCTCCACTTT
>-|-|TRBV7-2|TRBJ1-6
CASSPGHLRQYNSPLHF
TGTGCCAGCAGCCCAGGGCACCTTCGGCAGTACAATTCACCCCTCCACTTT
>TRBD2|-|TRBV4-3|TRBJ2-1
CASSPSLGGGTYNEQFF
TGCGCCAGCAGCCCAAGCCTGGGCGGGGGTACCTACAATGAGCAGTTCTTC
>TRBD1|-|TRBV6-4|TRBJ2-7
CASSPGTGPYEQYF
TGTGCCAGCAGCCCCGGGACAGGGCCCTACGAGCAGTACTTC
>-|once|TRBV6-5|TRBJ1-5
CASSSIWTGGGEPQHF
TGTGCCAGCAGTTCCATCTGGACGGGAGGGGGGGAGCCCCAGCATTTT
>TRBD1|-|TRBV6-5|TRBJ1-1
CASSREGQGTTEAFF
TGTGCCAGCAGCCGGGAGGGACAGGGCACCACTGAAGCTTTCTTT
>-|-|TRBV7-9|TRBJ1-1
CASSLGHYLNTEAFF
TGTGCCAGCAGCTTAGGTCATTACTTGAACACTGAAGCTTTCTTT
>-|once|TRBV11-2|TRBJ2-3
CASSLGTTDTQYF
TGTGCCAGCAGCTTAGGGACAACAGATACGCAGTATTTT
>-|-|TRBV25-1|TRBJ2-5
CASPRGRETQYF
TGTGCCAGCCCGCGAGGGCGCGAGACCCAGTACTTC
>-|once|TRBV10-3|TRBJ2-1
CAISGGRSYNEQFF
TGTGCCATCAGTGGGGGGCGCTCCTACAATGAGCAGTTCTTC
>-|-|TRBV7-9|TRBJ1-2
CASSLATLGYTF
TGTGCCAGCAGCTTAGCGACTCTTGGCTACACCTTC
>TRBD2|-|TRBV9|TRBJ2-2
CASSVEGSGGLETGELFF
TGTGCCAGCAGCGTAGAAGGCAGCGGGGGCTTGGAGACCGGGGAGCTGTTTTTT
>-|few|TRBV4-3|TRBJ1-5
CASSQELEGNQPQHF
TGCGCCAGCAGCCAAGAACTGGAGGGCAATCAGCCCCAGCATTTT
>-|-|TRBV30|TRBJ1-5
CAWTENSNQPQHF
TGTGCCTGGACAGAAAATAGCAATCAGCCCCAGCATTTT
>TRBD1|-|TRBV4-1|TRBJ1-5
CASSQVLQGARVNQPQHF
TGCGCCAGCAGCCAAGTTCTACAGGGGGCGCGGGTCAATCAGCCCCAGCATTTT
>-|-|TRBV28|TRBJ2-2
CASSLIGGGLNTGELFF
TGTGCCAGCAGTTTAATTGGCGGGGGCCTGAACACCGGGGAGCTGTTTTTT
>-|-|TRBV19|TRBJ1-6
CASSVAGGAGGSPLHF
TGTGCCAGTAGTGTGGCTGGCGGGGCCGGGGGTTCACCCCTCCACTTT